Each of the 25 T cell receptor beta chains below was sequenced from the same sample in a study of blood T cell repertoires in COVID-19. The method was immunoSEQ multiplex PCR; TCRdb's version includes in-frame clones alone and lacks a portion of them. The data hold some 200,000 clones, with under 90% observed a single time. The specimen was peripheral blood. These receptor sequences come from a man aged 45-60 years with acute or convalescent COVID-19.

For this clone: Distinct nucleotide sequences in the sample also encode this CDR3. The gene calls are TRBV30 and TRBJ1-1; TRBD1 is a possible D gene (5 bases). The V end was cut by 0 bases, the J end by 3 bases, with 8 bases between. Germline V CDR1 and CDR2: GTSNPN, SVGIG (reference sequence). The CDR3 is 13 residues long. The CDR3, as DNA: TGTGCCTGGAGTGTACAAGGGGACACTGAAGCTTTCTTT. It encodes CAWSVQGDTEAFF.

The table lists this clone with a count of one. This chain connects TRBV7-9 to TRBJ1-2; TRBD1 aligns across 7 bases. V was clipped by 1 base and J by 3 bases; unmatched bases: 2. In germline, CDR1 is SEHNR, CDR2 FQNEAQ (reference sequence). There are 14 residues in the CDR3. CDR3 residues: CASSLGGQDYGYTF. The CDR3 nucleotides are TGTGCCAGCAGCTTAGGAGGACAGGACTATGGCTACACCTTC.

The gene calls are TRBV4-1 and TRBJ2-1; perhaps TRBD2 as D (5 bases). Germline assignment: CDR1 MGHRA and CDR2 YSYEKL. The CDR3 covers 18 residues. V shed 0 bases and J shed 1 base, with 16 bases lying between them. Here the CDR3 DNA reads TGCGCCAGCAGCCAAGATGAGGCGCAACGGGGTTCCTACAATGAGCAGTTCTTC. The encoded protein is CASSQDEAQRGSYNEQFF.

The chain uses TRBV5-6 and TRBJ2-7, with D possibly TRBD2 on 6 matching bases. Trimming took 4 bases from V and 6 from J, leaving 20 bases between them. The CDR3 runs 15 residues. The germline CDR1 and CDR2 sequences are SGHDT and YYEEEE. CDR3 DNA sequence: TGTGCCAGCAGCAAGAATTCCGGGACTGTAAGCGAGCAGTACTTC. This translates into CASSKNSGTVSEQYF.

The CDR3, as DNA: TGTGCCAGCAGCGTCGTACAGGGAAATGAGCAGTTCTTC. This encodes CASSVVQGNEQFF. The chain uses TRBV7-8 and TRBJ2-1, with D maybe TRBD1 (6 bases). This CDR3 is 13 amino acids long. Germline lookup yields CDR1 SGHVS and CDR2 FQNEAQ. V lost 5 bases and J 7 bases, leaving 12 bases between the germline ends.

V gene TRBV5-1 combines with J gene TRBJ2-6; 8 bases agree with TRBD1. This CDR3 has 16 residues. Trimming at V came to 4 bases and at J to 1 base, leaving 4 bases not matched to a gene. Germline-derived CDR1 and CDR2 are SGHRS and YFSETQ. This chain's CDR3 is CASSETGESGANVLTF. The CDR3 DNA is TGCGCCAGCAGCGAGACAGGGGAATCTGGGGCCAACGTCCTGACTTTC. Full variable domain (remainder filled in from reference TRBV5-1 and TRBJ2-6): KAGVTQTPRYLIKTRGQQVTLSCSPISGHRSVSWYQQTPGQGLQFLFEYFSETQRNKGNFPGRFSGRQFSNSRSEMNVSTLELGDSALYLCASSETGESGANVLTFGAGSRLTVL.

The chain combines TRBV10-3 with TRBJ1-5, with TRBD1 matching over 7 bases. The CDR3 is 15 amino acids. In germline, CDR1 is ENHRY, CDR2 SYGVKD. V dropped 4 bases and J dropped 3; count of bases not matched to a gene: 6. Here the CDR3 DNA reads TGTGCCATCAGTGCGGGGACAGCGGACAATCAGCCCCAGCATTTT. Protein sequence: CAISAGTADNQPQHF.

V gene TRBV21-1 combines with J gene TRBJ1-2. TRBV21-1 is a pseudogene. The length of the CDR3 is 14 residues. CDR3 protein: CASSKGRGNYGYTF. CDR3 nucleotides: TGTGCCAGCAGCAAAGGGCGGGGTAACTATGGCTACACCTTC.

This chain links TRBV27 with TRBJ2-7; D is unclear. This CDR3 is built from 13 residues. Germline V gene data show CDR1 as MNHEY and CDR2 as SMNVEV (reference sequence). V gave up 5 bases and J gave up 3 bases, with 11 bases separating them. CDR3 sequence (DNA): TGTGCCAGCAGTCGCGGCCTCCTCTACGAGCAGTACTTC. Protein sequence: CASSRGLLYEQYF.

CDR3 sequence reads: CASSSHDRGPQHF. For the CDR3, the DNA is TGTGCCAGCAGCTCCCACGACAGGGGGCCCCAGCATTTT. J is TRBJ1-5 and V is TRBV6-4; 8 bases fit TRBD1. After removal of 6 bases from V and 9 bases from J, the junction contained 7 bases not matched to a gene. Germline values: CDR1 MRHNA, CDR2 SNTAGT. The CDR3 loop spans 13 amino acids.

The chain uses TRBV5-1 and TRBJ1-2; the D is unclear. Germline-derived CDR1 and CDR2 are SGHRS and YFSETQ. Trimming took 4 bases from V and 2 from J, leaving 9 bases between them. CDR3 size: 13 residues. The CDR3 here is CASSQSENYGYTF. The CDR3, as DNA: TGCGCCAGCAGCCAGAGCGAAAACTATGGCTACACCTTC.

The CDR3 is CASSQDLAATDTQYF. CDR3 nucleotide sequence: TGTGCCAGCAGCCAAGATCTAGCGGCCACAGATACGCAGTATTTT. The chain employs TRBV3-1 (or the pseudogene TRBV3-2) and TRBJ2-3; 7 nucleotides align to TRBD2. V lost 0 bases to trimming and J lost 2 bases; unmatched junction nucleotides: 2. This CDR3 has 15 residues. Looked up from germline, CDR1 is LGHDT and CDR2 is YNNKEL (reference sequence).

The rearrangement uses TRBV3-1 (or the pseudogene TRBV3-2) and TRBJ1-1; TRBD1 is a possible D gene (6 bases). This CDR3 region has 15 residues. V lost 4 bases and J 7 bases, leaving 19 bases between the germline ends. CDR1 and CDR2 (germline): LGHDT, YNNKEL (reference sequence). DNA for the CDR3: TGTGCCAGCAGCCCAGGATTGTGGGGGCAGGATGAAGCTTTCTTT. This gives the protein CASSPGLWGQDEAFF.

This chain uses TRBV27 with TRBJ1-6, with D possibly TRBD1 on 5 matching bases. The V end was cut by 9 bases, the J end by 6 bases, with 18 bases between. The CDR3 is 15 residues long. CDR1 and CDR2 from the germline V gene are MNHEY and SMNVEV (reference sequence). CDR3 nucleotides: TGTGCCAGTGGCGGGGCGCTCCCTACTAATTCACCCCTCCACTTT. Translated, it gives CASGGALPTNSPLHF.

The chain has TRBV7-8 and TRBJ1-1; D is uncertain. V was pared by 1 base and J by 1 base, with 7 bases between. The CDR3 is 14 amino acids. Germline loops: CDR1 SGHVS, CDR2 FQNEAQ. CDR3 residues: CASSLGEANTEAFF. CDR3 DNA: TGTGCCAGCAGCTTAGGGGAGGCGAACACTGAAGCTTTCTTT.

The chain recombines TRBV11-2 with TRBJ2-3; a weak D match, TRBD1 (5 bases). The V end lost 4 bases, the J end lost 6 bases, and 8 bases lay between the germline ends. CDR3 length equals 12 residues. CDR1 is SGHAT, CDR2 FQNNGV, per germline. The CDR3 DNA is TGTGCCAGCAGCTCAGGGTGGGATACGCAGTATTTT. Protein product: CASSSGWDTQYF.

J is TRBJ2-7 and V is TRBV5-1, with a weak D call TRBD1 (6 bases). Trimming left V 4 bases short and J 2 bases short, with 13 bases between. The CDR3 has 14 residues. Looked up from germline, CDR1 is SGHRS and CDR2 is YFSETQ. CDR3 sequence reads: CASSLSQGTYEQYF. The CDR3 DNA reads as TGCGCCAGCAGCCTCTCACAGGGAACCTACGAGCAGTACTTC.

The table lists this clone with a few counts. The CDR3 nucleotides are TGTGCCAGCAGCCCCCGGACGGGGGGCCCTGAAGCTTTCTTT. Amino acid sequence: CASSPRTGGPEAFF. J is TRBJ1-1 and V is TRBV7-2; tentatively, D is TRBD1 (6 bases). V was cut by 5 bases and J by 6 bases, with 16 bases left in between. CDR3 size: 14 residues. In germline, CDR1 is SGHTA, CDR2 FQGNSA.

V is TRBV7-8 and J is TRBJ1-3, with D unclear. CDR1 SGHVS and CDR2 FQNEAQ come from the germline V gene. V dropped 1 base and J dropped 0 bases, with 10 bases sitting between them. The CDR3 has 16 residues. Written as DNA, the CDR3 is TGTGCCAGCAGCTTAGTCATTACAAGCTCTGGAAACACCATATATTTT. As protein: CASSLVITSSGNTIYF.

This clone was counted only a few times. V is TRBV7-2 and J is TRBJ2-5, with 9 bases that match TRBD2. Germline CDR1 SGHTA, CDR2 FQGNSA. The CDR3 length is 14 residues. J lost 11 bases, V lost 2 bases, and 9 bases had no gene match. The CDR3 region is CASSLRLRGGHQYF. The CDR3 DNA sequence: TGTGCCAGCAGCTTACGCCTGCGGGGGGGCCATCAGTACTTC.

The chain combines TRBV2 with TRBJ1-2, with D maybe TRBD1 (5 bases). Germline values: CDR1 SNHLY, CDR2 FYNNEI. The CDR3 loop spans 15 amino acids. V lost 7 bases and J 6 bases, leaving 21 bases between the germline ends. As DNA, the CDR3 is TGTGCCAGCACTCCCATGGTGGGGGGGAGGAATGGCTACACCTTC. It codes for CASTPMVGGRNGYTF.

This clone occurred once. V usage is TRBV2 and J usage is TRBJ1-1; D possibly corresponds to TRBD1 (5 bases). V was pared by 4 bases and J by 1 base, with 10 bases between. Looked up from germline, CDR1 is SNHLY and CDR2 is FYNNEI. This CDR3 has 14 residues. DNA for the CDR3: TGTGCCAGCAGTGCCAGGGTAAGGAACACTGAAGCTTTCTTT. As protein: CASSARVRNTEAFF. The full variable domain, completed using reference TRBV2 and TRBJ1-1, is EPEVTQTPSHQVTQMGQEVILRCVPISNHLYFYWYRQILGQKVEFLVSFYNNEISEKSEIFDDQFSVERPDGSNFTLKIRSTKLEDSAMYFCASSARVRNTEAFFGQGTRLTVV.

The CDR3 nucleotides are TGTGCCAGCAGTGCCCAGGGGGCAATGACTAATGAAAAACTGTTTTTT. It encodes CASSAQGAMTNEKLFF. This chain uses TRBV2 with TRBJ1-4; 8 bases line up with TRBD1. CDR1 and CDR2 (germline): SNHLY, FYNNEI. Losses at the gene ends were 4 bases for V and 2 bases for J; bases not matched to a gene: 6. The CDR3 covers 16 residues. The entire variable domain, with the rest obtained from reference TRBV2 and TRBJ1-4, is as follows: EPEVTQTPSHQVTQMGQEVILRCVPISNHLYFYWYRQILGQKVEFLVSFYNNEISEKSEIFDDQFSVERPDGSNFTLKIRSTKLEDSAMYFCASSAQGAMTNEKLFFGSGTQLSVL.

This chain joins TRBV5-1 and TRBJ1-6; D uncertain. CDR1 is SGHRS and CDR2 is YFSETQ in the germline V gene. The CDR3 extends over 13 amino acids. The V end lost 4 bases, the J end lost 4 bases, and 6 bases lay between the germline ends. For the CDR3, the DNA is TGCGCCAGCAGCATCGAGTATAATTCACCCCTCCACTTT. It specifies CASSIEYNSPLHF.

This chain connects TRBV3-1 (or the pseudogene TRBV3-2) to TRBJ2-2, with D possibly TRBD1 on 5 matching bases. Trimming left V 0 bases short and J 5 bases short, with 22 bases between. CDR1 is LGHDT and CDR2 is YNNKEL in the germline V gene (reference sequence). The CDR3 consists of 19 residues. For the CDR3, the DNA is TGTGCCAGCAGCCAAGAATATTCCCCAAGACAGCCACCAACCGGGGAGCTGTTTTTT. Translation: CASSQEYSPRQPPTGELFF.